This T cell receptor (beta chain) was identified during a study of cytomegalovirus exposure and HLA in healthy donors. Study results and caveats: High sensitivity and specificity were reportedly achieved when the classifier diagnosed cytomegalovirus status. What a later analysis showed was that several of the most significant clusters appeared linked to common viral pathogens. An analysis was carried out at a later point. It showed that HLA-associated TCR beta chains were more clonally expanded than equally common non-associated chains.

Germline V gene data show CDR1 as SGDLS and CDR2 as YYNGEE. This CDR3 spans 15 amino acids. V was pared by 3 bases and J by 0 bases, with 12 bases between. It was with 60 Vbeta and 13 Jbeta primers that the PCR ran. Profiled with immunoSEQ multiplex PCR; TCRdb holds only in-frame clones, not every one. The data show 98,000 or so clones, 10% seen once. Of note for this clone: Antigen specificity is unknown.

The sequence derives from a man aged 40-55 years in good health and CMV-seropositive. The chain carries TRBV9 and TRBJ1-1; TRBD1 is a possible D gene (6 bases). Sequencing input: PBMCs. Here the CDR3 DNA reads TGTGCCAGCAGCGCCCTACAGGGAGTGAACACTGAAGCTTTCTTT. Its protein product is CASSALQGVNTEAFF.